These T cell receptor beta chains were read from a single sample in a study of blood T cells in healthy people across ages. TCRdb analysed the 5' RACE reads with MiXCR anew, one entry per CDR3 protein. This sample has roughly 700,000 distinct CDR3 sequences, with just under 25% found just once. These data also featured in a second study, about T cells of mothers and their children.

Input material: blood. The receptors stem from a boy aged 5-17 years in good health. Both conserved end residues are part of each CDR3. A D gene is named only where the DNA matches it firmly. Some rows mark clone size as missing; the rest say once, few, many or name a class of expanded clone.

. TRBJ2-7 TRBV12-5 few 12 TGTGCTAGTGCAACCGTGGCCTACGAGCAGTACTTC CASATVAYEQYF
. TRBJ1-1 TRBV27 . 14 TGTGCCAGCAGTTTATCGGGGGGCGGAACTGAAGCTTTCTTT CASSLSGGGTEAFF
. TRBJ2-5 TRBV4-1 . 15 TGCGCCAGCAGCCAAGCGGGGCGAGGATCAGAGACCCAGTACTTC CASSQAGRGSETQYF
. TRBJ1-2 TRBV5-1 few 15 TGCGCCAGCAGCTTGGACGGACCGCCGGTCTATGGCTACACCTTC CASSLDGPPVYGYTF
. TRBJ2-1 TRBV6-1 . 17 TGTGCCAGCAAACCCAGGTGGGACACCCTATCCTACAATGAGCAGTTCTTC CASKPRWDTLSYNEQFF
TRBD1 TRBJ2-1 TRBV27 few 14 TGTGCCAGCAGGCGACAGGGTAGCCACAATGAGCAGTTCTTC CASRRQGSHNEQFF
. TRBJ2-7 TRBV20-1 . 15 TGCAGTGCTAGCCCCCTTAGTGTTGCCACCTACGAGCAGTACTTC CSASPLSVATYEQYF
. TRBJ2-3 TRBV7-2 few 15 TGTGCCAGCAGCTTAGTTGGGTCTAGCACAGATACGCAGTATTTT CASSLVGSSTDTQYF
. TRBJ1-4 TRBV15 . 15 TGTGCCACCAGCGTGACAGTTGCAACTAATGAAAAACTGTTTTTT CATSVTVATNEKLFF
. TRBJ2-4 TRBV12-3/TRBV12-4 . 14 TGTGCCAGCAGTGCCGGGACAAAAAAAAACATTCAGTACTTC CASSAGTKKNIQYF
. TRBJ2-5 TRBV12-3/TRBV12-4 . 13 TGTGCCAGCATACGACACCTCCAAGAGACCCAGTACTTC CASIRHLQETQYF
TRBD1 TRBJ2-5 TRBV7-9 few 14 TGTGCCAGCAGCTCAGGGGGTACGGTTATAGAGCAGTACTTC CASSSGGTVIEQYF
. TRBJ2-5 TRBV7-8 few 14 TGTGCCAGCAGCTCCCCGACAGCCCAAGAGACCCAGTACTTC CASSSPTAQETQYF
. TRBJ1-4 TRBV2 . 13 TGTGCCAACAGTGAAGCCTATGGTGAAAAACTGTTTTTT CANSEAYGEKLFF
. TRBJ2-1 TRBV4-3 . 15 TGCGCCAGCAGCCAAGAGGGGGGGCATTACAATGAGCAGTTCTTC CASSQEGGHYNEQFF
TRBD1 TRBJ2-5 TRBV24-1 few 12 TGTGCCACCAGTGATCAGACCGGGACAGTGGGCTTC CATSDQTGTVGF
. TRBJ2-5 TRBV29-1 few 11 TGCAGCGTTGAGATCGGAGAGACCCAGTACTTC CSVEIGETQYF
. TRBJ1-4 TRBV18 . 16 TGTGCCAGCTCACTCAGCCCCCCGAGGGGGAATGAAAAACTGCTTTTT CASSLSPPRGNEKLLF
TRBD1 TRBJ1-5 TRBV6-6 many 15 TGTGCCAGCAAACCGGACAGGGAGTATGGTCAGCCCCAGCATTTT CASKPDREYGQPQHF
TRBD2 TRBJ2-1 TRBV29-1 . 15 TGCAGCGTCCGCCCTAGCGGGACGTCCTACAATGAGCAGTTCTTC CSVRPSGTSYNEQFF
. TRBJ1-5 TRBV7-9 few 14 TGTGCCAGCAGCTCCGGAACAACTGATCAGCCCCAGCATTTT CASSSGTTDQPQHF
. TRBJ2-1 TRBV29-1 . 13 TGCAGCGTTCCGGGAAATTCCTACAATGAGCAGTTCTTC CSVPGNSYNEQFF
TRBD1 TRBJ1-2 TRBV20-1 . 17 TGCAGTGCTAGACATCGGTACAGGGGTCGAATTAACTATGGCTACACCTTC CSARHRYRGRINYGYTF
TRBD1 TRBJ2-7 TRBV20-1 . 15 TGCAGTGCTAGAGATTTGGAAGGGACAGACTACGAGCAGTACTTC CSARDLEGTDYEQYF
. TRBJ2-3 TRBV5-1 . 15 TGCGCCAGCAGCTTGGACCTAGCAGACACAGATACGCAGTATTTT CASSLDLADTDTQYF
TRBD1 TRBJ2-5 TRBV5-1 . 16 TGCGCCAGCAGCGGGGGCCGACAGGGTAGGGTGGAGACCCAGTACTTC CASSGGRQGRVETQYF
. TRBJ2-2 TRBV20-1 . 11 TGCAGTGCTAGACTAGCCGGGGAGCTGTTTTTT CSARLAGELFF
TRBD2 TRBJ2-1 TRBV7-2 few 15 TGTGCCAGCAGCTTGTTGGCTAGCGGTTGGGATGGGCAGTTCTTC CASSLLASGWDGQFF
TRBD1 TRBJ2-1 TRBV9 few 15 TGTGCCAGCAGCGTAGCCAGGGGGCTCTACAATGAGCAGTTCTTC CASSVARGLYNEQFF
TRBD2 TRBJ2-7 TRBV24-1 few 16 TGTGCCACCAGTGATTTGTGCGGGAGTACATGGTACGAGCAGTACTTC CATSDLCGSTWYEQYF
TRBD2 TRBJ2-5 TRBV2 . 17 TGTGCCAGCAGTGAAACTAGCGGTAACCCGGCCCAAGAGACCCAGTACTTC CASSETSGNPAQETQYF